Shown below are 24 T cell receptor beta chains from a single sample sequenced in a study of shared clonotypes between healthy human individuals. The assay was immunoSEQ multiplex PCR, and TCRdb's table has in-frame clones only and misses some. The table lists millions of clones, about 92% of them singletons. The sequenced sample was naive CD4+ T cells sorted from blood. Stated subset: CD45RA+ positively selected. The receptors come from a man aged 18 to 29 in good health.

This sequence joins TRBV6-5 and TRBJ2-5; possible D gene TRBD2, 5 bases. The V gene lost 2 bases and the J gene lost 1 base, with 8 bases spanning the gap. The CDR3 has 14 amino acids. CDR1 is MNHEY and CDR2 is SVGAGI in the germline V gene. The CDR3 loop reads CASSYVAGQETQYF. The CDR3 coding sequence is TGTGCCAGCAGTTACGTGGCGGGCCAAGAGACCCAGTACTTC.

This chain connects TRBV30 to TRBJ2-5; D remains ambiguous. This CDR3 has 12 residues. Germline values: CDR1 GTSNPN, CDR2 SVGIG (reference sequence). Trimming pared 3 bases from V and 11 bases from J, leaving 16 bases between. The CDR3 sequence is CAWRNSLFEQYF. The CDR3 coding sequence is TGTGCCTGGAGAAACAGTCTTTTTGAGCAGTACTTC.

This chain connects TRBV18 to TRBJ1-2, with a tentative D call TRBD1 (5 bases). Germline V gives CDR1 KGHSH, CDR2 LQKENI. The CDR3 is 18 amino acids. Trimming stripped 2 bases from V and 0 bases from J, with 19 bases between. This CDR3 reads CASSPGGGIQPPNYGYTF. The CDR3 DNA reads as TGTGCCAGCTCACCAGGGGGGGGAATTCAACCCCCTAACTATGGCTACACCTTC.

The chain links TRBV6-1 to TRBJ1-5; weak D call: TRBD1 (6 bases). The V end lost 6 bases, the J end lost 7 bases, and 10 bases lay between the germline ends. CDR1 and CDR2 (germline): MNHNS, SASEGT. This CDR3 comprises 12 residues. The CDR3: CASRGAPQPQHF. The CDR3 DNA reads TGTGCCAGCAGGGGGGCACCACAGCCCCAGCATTTT.

The CDR3 sequence is CASRGGPSSSYNEQFF. CDR3 nucleotides: TGCGCCAGCAGGGGGGGGCCTTCGAGCTCCTACAATGAGCAGTTCTTC. The chain combines TRBV4-1 with TRBJ2-1; TRBD2 might be the D (7 bases). CDR3 length: 16 amino acids. The germline V gene encodes CDR1 MGHRA and CDR2 YSYEKL. The V end lost 6 bases, the J end lost 0 bases, and 15 bases lay between the germline ends.

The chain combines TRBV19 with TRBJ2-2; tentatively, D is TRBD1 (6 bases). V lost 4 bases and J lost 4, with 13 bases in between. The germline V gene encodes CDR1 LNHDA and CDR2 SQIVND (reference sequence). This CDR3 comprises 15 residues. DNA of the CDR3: TGTGCCAGTAGTACCACAGGGATCGGCACCGGGGAGCTGTTTTTT. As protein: CASSTTGIGTGELFF.

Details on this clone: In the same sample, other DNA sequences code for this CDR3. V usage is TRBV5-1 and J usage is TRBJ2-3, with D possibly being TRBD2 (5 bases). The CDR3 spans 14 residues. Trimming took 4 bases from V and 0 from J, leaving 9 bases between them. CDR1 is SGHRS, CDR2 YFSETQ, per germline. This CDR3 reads CASSPGVSTDTQYF. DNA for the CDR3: TGCGCCAGCAGCCCCGGGGTGAGCACAGATACGCAGTATTTT.

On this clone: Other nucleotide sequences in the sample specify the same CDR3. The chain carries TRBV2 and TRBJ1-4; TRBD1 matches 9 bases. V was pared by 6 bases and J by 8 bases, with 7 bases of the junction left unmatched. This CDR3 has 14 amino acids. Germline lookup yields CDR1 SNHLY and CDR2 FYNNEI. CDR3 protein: CASRGTGLGEKLFF. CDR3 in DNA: TGTGCCAGCAGGGGGACAGGGCTAGGGGAAAAACTGTTTTTT. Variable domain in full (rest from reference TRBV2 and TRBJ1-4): EPEVTQTPSHQVTQMGQEVILRCVPISNHLYFYWYRQILGQKVEFLVSFYNNEISEKSEIFDDQFSVERPDGSNFTLKIRSTKLEDSAMYFCASRGTGLGEKLFFGSGTQLSVL.

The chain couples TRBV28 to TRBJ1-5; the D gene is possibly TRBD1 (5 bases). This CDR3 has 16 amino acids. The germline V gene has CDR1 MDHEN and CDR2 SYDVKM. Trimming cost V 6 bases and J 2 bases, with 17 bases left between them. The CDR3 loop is CASRTGEGRGNQPQHF. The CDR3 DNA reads TGTGCCAGCAGAACTGGGGAGGGCAGGGGCAATCAGCCCCAGCATTTT.

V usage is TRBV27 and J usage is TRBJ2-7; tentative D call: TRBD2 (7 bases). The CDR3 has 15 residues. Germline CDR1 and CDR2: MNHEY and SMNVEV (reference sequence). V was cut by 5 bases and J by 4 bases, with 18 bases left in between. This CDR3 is CASSPMEGGRYEQYF. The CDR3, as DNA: TGTGCCAGCAGTCCAATGGAGGGGGGGAGGTACGAGCAGTACTTC.

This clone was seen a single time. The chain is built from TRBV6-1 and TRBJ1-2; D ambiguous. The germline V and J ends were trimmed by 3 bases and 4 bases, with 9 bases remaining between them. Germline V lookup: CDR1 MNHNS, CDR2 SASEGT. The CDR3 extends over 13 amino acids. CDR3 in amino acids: CASSDAGIYGYTF. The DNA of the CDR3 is TGTGCCAGCAGTGACGCGGGGATCTATGGCTACACCTTC.

This chain's CDR3 is CASSMTSGGRETQYF. CDR3 DNA sequence: TGTGCCAGCAGTATGACTAGCGGAGGTCGAGAGACCCAGTACTTC. The genes are TRBV28 and TRBJ2-5, with TRBD2 matching 9 bases. After removal of 5 bases from V and 4 bases from J, the junction contained 8 bases not matched to a gene. CDR3 length equals 15 residues. CDR1 and CDR2 from the germline V gene are MDHEN and SYDVKM. Combining the CDR3 with reference TRBV28 and TRBJ2-5 gives the whole variable domain DVKVTQSSRYLVKRTGEKVFLECVQDMDHENMFWYRQDPGLGLRLIYFSYDVKMKEKGDIPEGYSVSREKKERFSLILESASTNQTSMYLCASSMTSGGRETQYFGPGTRLLVL.

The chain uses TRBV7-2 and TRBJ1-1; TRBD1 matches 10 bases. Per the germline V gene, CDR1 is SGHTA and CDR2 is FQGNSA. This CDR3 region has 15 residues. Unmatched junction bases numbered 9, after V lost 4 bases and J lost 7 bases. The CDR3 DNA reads TGTGCCAGCAGCTCCTCTGACAGGGGGCAGATTGAAGCTTTCTTT. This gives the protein CASSSSDRGQIEAFF.

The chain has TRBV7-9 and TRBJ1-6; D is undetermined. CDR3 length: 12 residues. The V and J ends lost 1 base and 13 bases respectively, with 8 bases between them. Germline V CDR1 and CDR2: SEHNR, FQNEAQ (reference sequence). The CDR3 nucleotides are TGTGCCAGCAGCTTAGAAGGGCCTCCCCTCCACTTT. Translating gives CASSLEGPPLHF.

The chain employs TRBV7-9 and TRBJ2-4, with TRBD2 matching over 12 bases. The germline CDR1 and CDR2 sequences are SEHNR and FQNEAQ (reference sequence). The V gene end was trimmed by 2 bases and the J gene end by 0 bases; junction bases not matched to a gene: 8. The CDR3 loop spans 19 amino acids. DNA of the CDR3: TGTGCCAGCAGCTTATGGGCTAGCGGGAGGGAGATAGCCAAAAACATTCAGTACTTC. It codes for CASSLWASGREIAKNIQYF.

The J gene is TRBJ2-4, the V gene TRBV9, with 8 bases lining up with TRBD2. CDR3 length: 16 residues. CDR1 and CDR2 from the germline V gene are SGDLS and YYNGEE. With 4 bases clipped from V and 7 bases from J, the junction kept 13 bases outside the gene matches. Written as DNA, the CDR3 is TGTGCCAGCAGCCCGGGGGGGCAGGGGAAATCGAACATTCAGTACTTC. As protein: CASSPGGQGKSNIQYF.

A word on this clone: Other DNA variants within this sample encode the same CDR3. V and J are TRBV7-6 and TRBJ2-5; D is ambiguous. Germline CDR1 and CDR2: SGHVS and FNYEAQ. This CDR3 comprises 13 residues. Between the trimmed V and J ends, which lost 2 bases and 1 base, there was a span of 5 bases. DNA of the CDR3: TGTGCCAGCAGCTTATACAGCCAAGAGACCCAGTACTTC. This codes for CASSLYSQETQYF.

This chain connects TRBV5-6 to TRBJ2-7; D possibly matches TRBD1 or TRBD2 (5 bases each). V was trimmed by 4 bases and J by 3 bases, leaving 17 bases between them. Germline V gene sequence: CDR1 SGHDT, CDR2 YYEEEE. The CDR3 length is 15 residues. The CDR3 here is CASSPVSGGDYEQYF. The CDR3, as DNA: TGTGCCAGCAGCCCCGTGTCTGGGGGAGACTACGAGCAGTACTTC.

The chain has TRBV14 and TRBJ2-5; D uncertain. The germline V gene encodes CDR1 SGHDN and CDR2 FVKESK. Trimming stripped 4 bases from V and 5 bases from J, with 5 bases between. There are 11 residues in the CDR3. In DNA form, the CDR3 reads TGTGCCAGCAGCCGGTCGGAGACCCAGTACTTC. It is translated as CASSRSETQYF.

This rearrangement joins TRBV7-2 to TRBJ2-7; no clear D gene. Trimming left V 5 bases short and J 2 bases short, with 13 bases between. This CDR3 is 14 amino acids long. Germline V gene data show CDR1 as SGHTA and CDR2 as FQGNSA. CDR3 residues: CASSIGVGTYEQYF. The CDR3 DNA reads TGTGCCAGCAGCATAGGAGTTGGGACCTACGAGCAGTACTTC.

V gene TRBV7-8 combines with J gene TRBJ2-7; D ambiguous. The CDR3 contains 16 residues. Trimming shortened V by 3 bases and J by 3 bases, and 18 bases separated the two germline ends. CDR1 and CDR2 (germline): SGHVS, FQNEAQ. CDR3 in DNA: TGTGCCAGCAGCTTTGTTAGTTGGGCCACAAGCTACGAGCAGTACTTC. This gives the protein CASSFVSWATSYEQYF.

The CDR3 nucleotides read TGTGCCAGCGGACTAGCGGGAGGGAATGAGCAGTTCTTC. Translation gives CASGLAGGNEQFF. The chain has TRBV7-8 and TRBJ2-1, with TRBD2 matching over 15 bases. Germline V gene lookup returns CDR1 SGHVS and CDR2 FQNEAQ. The CDR3 contains 13 residues. V was clipped by 8 bases and J by 7 bases; unmatched bases: 0.

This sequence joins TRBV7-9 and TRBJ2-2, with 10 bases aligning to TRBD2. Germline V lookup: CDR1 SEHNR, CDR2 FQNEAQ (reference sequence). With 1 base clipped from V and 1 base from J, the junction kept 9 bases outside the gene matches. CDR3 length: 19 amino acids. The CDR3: CASSLGTSGLTLNTGELFF. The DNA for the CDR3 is TGTGCCAGCAGCTTAGGGACTAGCGGTCTTACCTTGAACACCGGGGAGCTGTTTTTT.

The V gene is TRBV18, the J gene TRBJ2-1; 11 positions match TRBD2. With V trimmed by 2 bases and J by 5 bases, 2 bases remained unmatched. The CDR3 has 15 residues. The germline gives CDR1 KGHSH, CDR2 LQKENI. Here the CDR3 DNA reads TGTGCCAGCTCACCAACACTAGCGGGGGACAATGAGCAGTTCTTC. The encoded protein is CASSPTLAGDNEQFF.